This is a list of T cell receptor beta chains from one sample in a study of blood T cell repertoires in COVID-19. Method: immunoSEQ multiplex PCR; TCRdb's copy keeps in-frame clones and lacks some. The sample records about 300,000 clones, roughly 89% being singletons. The sequenced sample consisted of peripheral blood. Receptor source: a woman aged 25 to 39 with COVID-19, enrolled during active disease. CDR3s include the opening cysteine and the closing phenylalanine or tryptophan. The order of the fields is V gene, clone size, CDR3 length, D gene, J gene, CDR3 protein. D genes are given only for firm matches. Not all rows give a size; the values are once, few, many and, for expanded clones, a class.

>TRBV12-2|once|14|.|TRBJ1-5
CASRWGTRNQPQHF
>TRBV9|.|15|TRBD1|TRBJ1-2
CASSMRTGGVGGYTF
>TRBV27|.|15|TRBD2|TRBJ2-5
CASSPQWGGTETQYF
>TRBV6-2/TRBV6-3|.|15|.|TRBJ2-7
CASSYGGDRIYEQYF
>TRBV12-3/TRBV12-4|.|12|TRBD1|TRBJ1-2
CASSWTGAGYTF
>TRBV10-2|.|14|TRBD1|TRBJ2-1
CASSGDRGYNEQFF
>TRBV19|.|15|TRBD1|TRBJ1-1
CASSVQGVRSTEAFF
>TRBV19|.|15|.|TRBJ1-1
CASSPARRGNTEAFF
>TRBV3-1/TRBV3-2|.|15|TRBD1|TRBJ2-1
CASSPGQARDNEQFF
>TRBV10-2|.|13|.|TRBJ1-1
CASSDPMNTEAFF
>TRBV6-5|.|12|.|TRBJ2-2
CASSPDTGELFF
>TRBV4-3|.|13|.|TRBJ2-1
CASSQDSYNEQFF
>TRBV19|.|15|.|TRBJ1-1
CASSIGGRGNTEAFF
>TRBV4-1|.|15|.|TRBJ1-4
CASSQEPQYNEKLFF
>TRBV6-6|.|12|.|TRBJ2-1
CASTLGTLEQFF
>TRBV3-1/TRBV3-2|.|18|TRBD1|TRBJ2-2
CASSQVRTGGSSTGELFF
>TRBV6-5|.|15|TRBD1|TRBJ2-7
CASRGAGTGTYEQYF
>TRBV5-6|.|12|.|TRBJ1-1
CASLTSGTEAFF
>TRBV6-1|.|16|.|TRBJ2-2
CASSVARGGITGELFF
>TRBV19|few|17|.|TRBJ1-3
CASSIDPDTDVGNTIYF
>TRBV19|.|13|.|TRBJ2-2
CASCRLNTGELFF
>TRBV3-1/TRBV3-2|.|11|.|TRBJ1-1
CASSQAAEAFF
>TRBV7-3|.|15|TRBD1|TRBJ1-2
CASSLGTGANYGYTF
>TRBV7-9|.|13|TRBD1|TRBJ1-6
CASSQTGDSPLHF
>TRBV6-5|once|13|.|TRBJ1-5
CASSFSGNQPQHF
>TRBV3-1/TRBV3-2|.|15|.|TRBJ1-2
CASSQEAAGQYGYTF
>TRBV29-1|.|16|.|TRBJ1-2
CSVEDIYGGVNYGYTF
>TRBV4-2|.|17|.|TRBJ2-2
CASSQDQGGGNTGELFF
>TRBV18|.|13|.|TRBJ1-4
CASSQSRNEKLFF
>TRBV5-1|.|15|TRBD1|TRBJ1-2
CASSLEGQGGHGYTF
>TRBV5-8|.|15|.|TRBJ1-2
CASSLVRIINYGYTF
>TRBV24-1|once|13|.|TRBJ2-5
CATSMDSQETQYF
>TRBV6-5|.|15|TRBD1|TRBJ1-2
CASSPGQGANYGYTF
>TRBV5-1|.|13|.|TRBJ1-1
CASSLAIQGTAFF
>TRBV4-1|.|15|TRBD1|TRBJ1-2
CASSQVAGGTYGYTF
>TRBV6-8|once|19|TRBD1|TRBJ2-2
CASSRGTLGQGGNTGELFF
>TRBV11-3|.|14|TRBD1|TRBJ1-6
CASSKGQVNSPLHF
>TRBV29-1|.|13|.|TRBJ2-2
CSVGRGDTGELFF
>TRBV7-2|.|14|TRBD2|TRBJ2-1
CASTPTSGGNEQFF
>TRBV27|.|13|.|TRBJ1-1
CASSLFPDTEAFF
>TRBV29-1|.|14|.|TRBJ2-5
CSVVERALQETQYF
>TRBV7-6|.|15|.|TRBJ2-7
CASSPSSPAAGEQYF